The subject of this entry is one TCR beta chain. These data originate in a study of blood T cell repertoires in COVID-19. Authors' processing steps: Cell counts per sample came from amplifying reference gene primers. Generated by immunoSEQ multiplex PCR, the TCRdb table keeps only in-frame clones and is missing some. From that table come the V and J calls and clone size; the DNA was used to work out D and trimming. The sample has 200,000 to 300,000 clones; 84% are singletons. This TCR was recovered from a man aged 35-49 years who had recovered from COVID-19. Sequenced input: peripheral blood.

CDR3 residues: CASSPGLAGYEQYF. The CDR3 region has the DNA TGTGCCAGCAGCCCAGGACTGGCTGGGTACGAGCAGTACTTC. V and J are TRBV9 and TRBJ2-7, with D possibly TRBD2 on 5 matching bases. Between the trimmed V and J ends, which lost 4 bases and 4 bases, there was a span of 15 bases. Germline lookup yields CDR1 SGDLS and CDR2 YYNGEE. There are 14 residues in the CDR3. The full variable domain, with the rest looked up from reference TRBV9 and TRBJ2-7, is DSGVTQTPKHLITATGQRVTLRCSPRSGDLSVYWYQQSLDQGLQFLIQYYNGEERAKGNILERFSAQQFPDLHSELNLSSLELGDSALYFCASSPGLAGYEQYFGPGTRLTVT.